The 26 T cell receptor beta chains listed next were all sequenced from one sample in a study of CD8+CD57+ T cells in acquired aplastic anemia. Profiling of TCR beta VDJ combinations and CDR3 sequences used genomic DNA as template. From the reads, TCRdb called clonotypes with MiXCR, one entry per CDR3 protein. The table includes a few hundred thousand distinct CDR3 sequences, around three fifths detected once. The sample comprised sorted CD4+, CD8+, or CD8+CD57+ T cells (not recorded which) from PBMCs. These receptors were collected from a human donor with severe aplastic anemia or a healthy control (not recorded which).

This clonotype was seen only once. Relative to the germline gene, one junction end is altered; a read error may explain this. The rearrangement joins TRBV20-1 to TRBJ2-1; 11 nucleotides match TRBD2. The germline V gene encodes CDR1 DFQATT and CDR2 SNEGSKA (reference sequence). The CDR3 contains 15 residues. The CDR3: CSQKKLAGDYNERFF. CDR3 bases: TGCAGTCAGAAAAAACTAGCGGGAGACTACAATGAGCGGTTCTTC.

Details on this clonotype: This may arise from a read error, as a much more abundant clone is one base away. The chain carries TRBV3-1 and TRBJ1-4; 8 bases align to TRBD1. The germline V gene encodes CDR1 LGHDT and CDR2 YNNKEL (reference sequence). The CDR3 sequence is 15 residues long. The CDR3, as DNA: TGTGCCAGCAGCCAGCGGACAGGGAGAAATGAAGAACTGTTTTTT. It is translated as CASSQRTGRNEELFF.

In its sample, this clonotype was seen once. The chain links TRBV5-1 to TRBJ2-7; D not certain. Trimming removed 0 bases at V and 1 base at J, with 8 bases between. Germline CDR1 is SGHRS and CDR2 is YFSETQ. The CDR3 is 14 residues long. In DNA form, the CDR3 reads TGCGCCAGCAGCTTGGTAGCCAATTCCTACGAGCAGTACTTC. The encoded protein is CASSLVANSYEQYF.

In this sample, this clonotype turned up a few times. This may come from a read error, since a much larger clone is one base off. V usage is TRBV12-3 or TRBV12-4 and J usage is TRBJ1-5; D is undetermined. The CDR3 length is 12 residues. CDR3 DNA: TGTGCCAGCAGTGTACAAAGGCAGCCCCAGCGTTTT. Protein sequence: CASSVQRQPQRF.

This clonotype was seen at least ten times. The genes are TRBV4-1 and TRBJ1-2; D is unclear. CDR1 is MGHRA, CDR2 YSYEKL, per germline. The CDR3 has 16 amino acids. Trimming removed 0 bases from V and 8 bases from J, with 19 bases in between. The CDR3 coding sequence is TGCGCCAGCAGCCAAGAAGCCGCGACTTACAGCGGCGGCTACACCTTC. The encoded protein is CASSQEAATYSGGYTF.

This clonotype appeared a few times. The chain carries TRBV10-3 and TRBJ2-7; no reliable D call. The length of the CDR3 is 10 residues. V lost 11 bases, J lost 2 bases, and 7 bases lay in between. Germline-derived CDR1 and CDR2 are ENHRY and SYGVKD. CDR3 loop: CAVATYEQYF. Written as DNA, the CDR3 is TGTGCCGTCGCGACCTACGAGCAGTACTTC.

The chain has TRBV20-1 and TRBJ1-1; no firm D call. The germline gives CDR1 DFQATT, CDR2 SNEGSKA (reference sequence). V dropped 0 bases and J dropped 1 base, with 6 bases sitting between them. The CDR3 is 13 amino acids. CDR3 loop: CSAREDENTEAFF. The CDR3, as DNA: TGCAGTGCTAGAGAGGACGAGAACACTGAAGCTTTCTTT.

The chain joins TRBV25-1 to TRBJ1-1; D uncertain. The V end lost 5 bases, the J end lost 0 bases, and 16 bases lay between the germline ends. Germline values: CDR1 MGHDK, CDR2 SYGVNS. CDR3 length: 16 residues. CDR3 DNA sequence: TGTGCCAGCAGTCCCGGTGAGGGATTAATGAACACTGAAGCTTTCTTT. It yields the protein CASSPGEGLMNTEAFF.

This clonotype was found many times. V gene TRBV5-1 combines with J gene TRBJ1-6; no firm D call. V lost 4 bases and J 8 bases, leaving 16 bases between the germline ends. The CDR3 is 15 residues long. The germline gives CDR1 SGHRS, CDR2 YFSETQ. CDR3: CASSPRAGLDSPLHF. The CDR3 DNA reads as TGCGCCAGCAGCCCCCGAGCGGGGTTAGATTCACCCCTCCACTTT.

This clonotype has just a few counts. V usage is TRBV18 and J usage is TRBJ2-6; D is undetermined. V shed 2 bases and J shed 2 bases, with 7 bases lying between them. This CDR3 spans 15 amino acids. Per germline, CDR1 KGHSH and CDR2 LQKENI. The CDR3 coding sequence is TGTGCCAGCTCACCAATGGGGACTGGGGCCAACGTCCTGACTTTC. Protein sequence: CASSPMGTGANVLTF.

This clonotype was seen repeatedly, ten times or more. The chain links TRBV5-1 to TRBJ2-3; D remains unclear. CDR3 length equals 12 residues. V shed 2 bases and J shed 2 bases, with 3 bases lying between them. CDR1 is SGHRS, CDR2 YFSETQ, per germline. This chain's CDR3 is CASSLHTDTQYF. In nucleotides, the CDR3 is TGCGCCAGCAGCTTACACACAGATACGCAGTATTTT. Full variable domain (rest looked up from reference TRBV5-1 and TRBJ2-3): KAGVTQTPRYLIKTRGQQVTLSCSPISGHRSVSWYQQTPGQGLQFLFEYFSETQRNKGNFPGRFSGRQFSNSRSEMNVSTLELGDSALYLCASSLHTDTQYFGPGTRLTVL.

The rearrangement uses TRBV7-9 and TRBJ2-3; D gene uncertain. Deletions cut 8 bases from V and 2 bases from J, with 8 bases between. The germline V gene encodes CDR1 SEHNR and CDR2 FQNEAQ (reference sequence). The CDR3 runs 12 residues. CDR3 nucleotides: TGTGCCAGCCAACTAACCACAGATACGCAGTATTTT. It specifies CASQLTTDTQYF.

Turning to this clonotype: At one end the junction does not follow the germline gene, possibly because of a read error. The CDR3 nucleotides are TGCGCCAGCAGCCCGTTGGGGGAAACCGGGGAGCTGTTTTTT. This translates into CASSPLGETGELFF. The chain joins TRBV5-4 to TRBJ2-2; D is possibly TRBD1 or TRBD2 (5 bases each). The CDR3 is 14 amino acids. Germline CDR1 and CDR2: SGHNT and YYREEE (reference sequence).

This clonotype was observed once. The chain uses TRBV11-2 and TRBJ1-6, with TRBD1 as a possible D gene (6 bases). Germline-derived CDR1 and CDR2 are SGHAT and FQNNGV. The ends were cut back, 2 bases at V and 5 bases at J, with 10 bases in the middle. CDR3 length: 15 residues. CDR3 nucleotides: TGTGCCAGCAGCTTAACCACAGGGCATAATTCACCCCTCCACTTT. Protein product: CASSLTTGHNSPLHF.

At least ten counts were recorded for this clonotype. The V gene is TRBV7-2, the J gene TRBJ2-2; possibly TRBD1 or TRBD2 for D (5 bases each). CDR3 size: 15 residues. V was pared by 0 bases and J by 4 bases, with 9 bases between. Germline V lookup: CDR1 SGHTA, CDR2 FQGNSA. This CDR3 is CASSLAGPGTGELFF. The CDR3 DNA follows: TGTGCCAGCAGCTTAGCGGGACCGGGCACCGGGGAGCTGTTTTTT.

This rearrangement joins TRBV20-1 to TRBJ2-7, with a tentative D call TRBD1 (5 bases). Germline CDR1 and CDR2: DFQATT and SNEGSKA (reference sequence). The CDR3 spans 12 residues. V was trimmed by 3 bases and J by 1 base, leaving 7 bases between them. In nucleotides, the CDR3 is TGCAGTGCTAGGACAGAGTCCTACGAGCAGTACTTC. Its translation is CSARTESYEQYF.

This clonotype has at least ten counts. The chain joins TRBV10-3 to TRBJ2-3; a possible D gene is TRBD2 (7 bases). CDR3 length: 16 amino acids. Germline values: CDR1 ENHRY, CDR2 SYGVKD. V lost 5 bases to trimming and J lost 0 bases, with 15 bases between them. CDR3: CAISRGGTISTDTQYF. Here the CDR3 DNA reads TGTGCCATCAGTAGGGGGGGGACAATTAGCACAGATACGCAGTATTTT.

As concerns this clonotype: This could be a read error, since a much larger clone is one nucleotide away. This chain uses TRBV19 with TRBJ1-1, with TRBD1 matching 8 bases. The length of the CDR3 is 15 residues. Germline V lookup: CDR1 LNHDA, CDR2 SQIVND (reference sequence). V shed 3 bases, J shed 4 bases, and the junction held 7 bases outside the gene matches. CDR3 in amino acids: CASSIDRGPGTEAFF. As DNA, the CDR3 is TGTGCCAGTAGTATTGACAGGGGCCCGGGCACTGAAGCTTTCTTT.

There are many counts of this clonotype. The gene calls are TRBV12-3 or TRBV12-4 and TRBJ1-1, with 7 nucleotides matching TRBD1. After removal of 8 bases from V and 10 bases from J, the junction contained 4 bases not matched to a gene. This CDR3 is 10 amino acids long. The CDR3: CASGRGSAFF. CDR3 DNA sequence: TGTGCCAGCGGCAGGGGGTCAGCTTTCTTT.

The V call is TRBV9, the J call TRBJ2-1, with a possible D match to TRBD2 (6 bases). The V gene lost 0 bases and the J gene lost 6 bases, with 10 bases spanning the gap. CDR1 and CDR2 (germline): SGDLS, YYNGEE. This CDR3 region has 14 residues. CDR3 amino acids: CASSVVDGSNEQFF. In DNA, the CDR3 is TGTGCCAGCAGCGTAGTTGACGGGAGCAATGAGCAGTTCTTC.

This clonotype showed up just once. A junction end diverges from the germline sequence, so it may reflect a read error. The genes are TRBV7-8 and TRBJ1-1; 7 bases map to TRBD1. The CDR3 consists of 17 residues. Germline CDR1 SGHVS, CDR2 FQNEAQ. The DNA of the CDR3 is TGTGCCAGTAGCTTAGGAAGGGACAGATCTTTGAGCACTGAAGCTTTCTTT. It codes for CASSLGRDRSLSTEAFF.

V and J are TRBV7-3 and TRBJ2-5, with 7 positions matching TRBD1. Germline-derived CDR1 and CDR2 are SGHTA and FQGTGA. The V gene end was trimmed by 5 bases and the J gene end by 4 bases; junction bases not matched to a gene: 4. This CDR3 has 13 residues. The CDR3 spells CASSRGRTETQYF. The CDR3 DNA sequence: TGTGCCAGCAGCAGGGGGCGCACAGAGACCCAGTACTTC.

The chain uses TRBV20-1 and TRBJ2-7, with 9 bases aligning to TRBD1. V shed 6 bases and J 8 bases; nucleotides not matched to a gene: 14. Germline CDR1 and CDR2: DFQATT and SNEGSKA (reference sequence). The CDR3 consists of 14 residues. CDR3 residues: CSARQGVGQPQQYF. CDR3 nucleotides: TGCAGTGCCCGACAGGGGGTAGGGCAGCCCCAGCAGTACTTC.

This clonotype was detected ten times or more. The gene calls are TRBV30 and TRBJ2-1, with D perhaps TRBD1 or TRBD2 (5 bases each). In germline, CDR1 is GTSNPN, CDR2 SVGIG (reference sequence). The CDR3 loop spans 11 amino acids. Trimming pared 4 bases from V and 12 bases from J, leaving 13 bases between. CDR3 protein: CAWKRDGGQFF. The CDR3 DNA sequence: TGTGCCTGGAAACGGGACGGTGGGCAGTTCTTC.

This clonotype was counted only a few times. V usage is TRBV20-1 and J usage is TRBJ1-1; D gene uncertain. The V gene lost 0 bases and the J gene lost 4 bases, with 9 bases spanning the gap. The CDR3 spans 13 residues. From germline, CDR1 is DFQATT and CDR2 SNEGSKA (reference sequence). CDR3 in amino acids: CSARDPLLTEAFF. CDR3 sequence (DNA): TGCAGTGCTAGAGATCCACTTCTCACTGAAGCTTTCTTT.

The V call is TRBV15, the J call TRBJ2-1; the D is unclear. The ends were cut back, 1 base at V and 5 bases at J, with 9 bases in the middle. Germline CDR1 is LNHNV and CDR2 is YYDKDF (reference sequence). This CDR3 has 14 residues. This CDR3 reads CATSRGDTNNEQFF. Here the CDR3 DNA reads TGTGCCACCAGCAGAGGAGATACAAACAATGAGCAGTTCTTC.